This T cell receptor (beta chain) was profiled in a study of blood T cells in healthy people across ages. Together with a sample-barcoded 5' primer, a J-beta primer mix was included in a second PCR lasting about 7 to 12 cycles. Carrying 12 random nucleotides, a template-switch adaptor labeled each individual cDNA molecule. TCRdb independently ran MiXCR on the 5' RACE reads; one entry per CDR3 protein. The sample shows 2 million or so distinct CDR3 sequences, less than 50% of them seen only once. Germline assignment: CDR1 SGHTA and CDR2 FQGNSA. CDR3 length: 16 residues. V lost 5 bases, J lost 5 bases, and 20 bases lay in between.

This TCR was recovered from a woman between 35 and 50 years old in good health. Sequenced input: blood. The V and J genes are TRBV7-2 and TRBJ2-3; tentatively, D is TRBD1 or TRBD2 (6 bases each). The CDR3 sequence is CASSRGDMRRGDTQYF. In DNA form, the CDR3 reads TGTGCCAGCAGCCGCGGGGACATGAGACGTGGAGATACGCAGTATTTT.